A single sample gave rise to the 5 T cell receptor beta chains below, sequenced in a study of blood T cell repertoires in COVID-19. TCRdb's copy holds only in-frame clones and misses some; the assay was immunoSEQ multiplex PCR. The repertoire consists of some 87,000 clones, with around 81% occurring once and the leading ten covering more than 15%. Input material: peripheral blood. These receptors came from a human donor in a cohort sampled during active COVID-19.

With respect to this clone: Other nucleotide sequences in the sample specify the same CDR3. This sequence joins TRBV2 and TRBJ1-1; 9 bases fit TRBD1. V gave up 6 bases and J gave up 1 base; unmatched junction bases: 3. CDR3 size: 14 residues. Germline CDR1 reads SNHLY; CDR2 reads FYNNEI. In nucleotides, the CDR3 is TGTGCCAGCAGCAAGGGACAGGGGAACACTGAAGCTTTCTTT. Protein sequence: CASSKGQGNTEAFF.

The chain couples TRBV28 to TRBJ2-5, with TRBD1 matching 9 bases. In germline, CDR1 is MDHEN, CDR2 SYDVKM. The J segment lost 3 bases and the V segment lost 5 bases, leaving 19 bases of the junction unmatched. The CDR3 is made up of 19 amino acids. The chain's CDR3 is CASSPPWGKQGAAEETQYF. The CDR3 region has the DNA TGTGCCAGCAGTCCTCCATGGGGCAAACAGGGGGCGGCAGAAGAGACCCAGTACTTC.

The CDR3 DNA sequence: TGTGCCAGCAGCTTATTTCTACGCCCGGGGGACGAAGCTTTCTTT. Protein sequence: CASSLFLRPGDEAFF. The chain is built from TRBV7-2 and TRBJ1-1, with D perhaps TRBD1 (5 bases). Trimming took 2 bases from V and 8 from J, leaving 18 bases between them. Per germline, CDR1 SGHTA and CDR2 FQGNSA. CDR3 length: 15 residues.

The chain uses TRBV27 and TRBJ2-1; TRBD2 agrees at 9 bases. The CDR3 is 15 amino acids. J lost 7 bases, V lost 2 bases, and 6 bases had no gene match. The germline gives CDR1 MNHEY, CDR2 SMNVEV (reference sequence). The CDR3 here is CASSLIGLAINEQFF. CDR3 bases: TGTGCCAGCAGTTTAATTGGACTAGCGATTAATGAGCAGTTCTTC.

This clone is a singleton in its sample. The chain combines TRBV2 with TRBJ2-3; 8 positions match TRBD2. J gave up 0 bases and V 11 bases, and 7 bases lay outside the gene matches. The CDR3 covers 14 residues. CDR1 SNHLY and CDR2 FYNNEI come from the germline V gene. CDR3 residues: CAGQRGISTDTQYF. The CDR3 region has the DNA TGTGCCGGTCAGCGGGGGATTAGCACAGATACGCAGTATTTT.